This T cell receptor (beta chain) is from a study of identical twins. CDR1 is SGDLS, CDR2 YYNGEE, per germline. The V and J ends lost 3 bases and 0 bases, in that order; junction bases with no gene match: 10. CDR3 size: 18 residues. This clonotype was seen a few times. Via MiXCR, TCRdb re-called the 5' RACE reads, giving one row per CDR3 protein. The sample holds about 520,000 distinct CDR3 sequences, around 20% seen once. These data were likewise used in another study, on T cells expressing NK-cell markers.

The sequenced sample was CD4+ T cells sorted from blood. This TCR came from a woman aged 18-29 years in good health. The J gene is TRBJ2-1, the V gene TRBV9; 9 bases line up with TRBD2. DNA for the CDR3: TGTGCCAGCAGCGGCGAGGGGGGTAGCGGGAGCTCCTACAATGAGCAGTTCTTC. Its protein product is CASSGEGGSGSSYNEQFF.